These 21 T cell receptor beta chains were sequenced from one sample in a study of blood T cell repertoires in COVID-19 (dated by TCRdb to 2020 to 2021). The method behind the library was the immunoSEQ multiplex PCR assay. Drawn from immuneACCESS, this table holds only the in-frame rearrangements with V and J called that TCRdb kept. Clones are partly lost; checked studies trace under half to an unresolved V gene and leave the rest unexplained. Present in this sample are 110,000 to 150,000 clones, 88% of which were seen just once. The top ten constitute 1.5% of the sample. Sequenced material: peripheral blood. The receptors here all came from an older woman with acute or convalescent COVID-19.

The chain uses TRBV7-9 and TRBJ1-5, with a tentative D call TRBD1 (5 bases). Trimming shortened V by 6 bases and J by 7 bases, and 13 bases separated the two germline ends. Germline V lookup: CDR1 SEHNR, CDR2 FQNEAQ (reference sequence). The CDR3 sequence is 13 residues long. The CDR3 is CASSLQEGQPQHF. CDR3 sequence (DNA): TGTGCCAGCAGTCTACAGGAAGGACAGCCCCAGCATTTT.

This chain uses TRBV4-3 with TRBJ2-1; a possible D gene is TRBD2 (5 bases). Germline V CDR1 and CDR2: LGHNA, YSLEER. V gave up 0 bases and J gave up 9 bases, with 12 bases separating them. The CDR3 has 14 amino acids. CDR3 protein: CASSQEEGWGEQFF. CDR3 DNA sequence: TGCGCCAGCAGCCAAGAAGAGGGATGGGGTGAGCAGTTCTTC.

The CDR3, as DNA: TGTGCCAGCAGCGTCAGGGGGTTCGATGGCGGGGAGCTGTTTTTT. It yields the protein CASSVRGFDGGELFF. V gene TRBV7-8 combines with J gene TRBJ2-2; 7 nucleotides match TRBD1. The CDR3 spans 15 residues. V shed 5 bases and J 7 bases; nucleotides not matched to a gene: 10. Germline CDR1 is SGHVS and CDR2 is FQNEAQ.

The chain has TRBV7-6 and TRBJ1-6; 9 bases fit TRBD1. J gave up 9 bases and V 1 base, and 7 bases lay outside the gene matches. The CDR3 runs 16 residues. From germline, CDR1 is SGHVS and CDR2 FNYEAQ. The chain's CDR3 is CASSLGGQGSGSPLHF. The CDR3 nucleotides are TGTGCCAGCAGCTTAGGGGGACAGGGAAGTGGTTCACCCCTCCACTTT.

This chain uses TRBV28 with TRBJ2-5, with TRBD1 matching over 7 bases. V shed 2 bases and J 5 bases; nucleotides not matched to a gene: 5. The CDR3 sequence is 14 residues long. Germline V gene data show CDR1 as MDHEN and CDR2 as SYDVKM. The CDR3 DNA sequence: TGTGCCAGCAGTTTAGAAGGGGGCTTGGAGACCCAGTACTTC. The encoded protein is CASSLEGGLETQYF.

This rearrangement joins TRBV2 to TRBJ2-5; 7 bases align to TRBD1. Losses at the gene ends were 6 bases for V and 5 bases for J; bases not matched to a gene: 12. Germline V gives CDR1 SNHLY, CDR2 FYNNEI. The CDR3 sequence is 15 residues long. CDR3 loop: CASRGDRVVGETQYF. The CDR3 bases are TGTGCCAGCAGAGGGGACAGAGTGGTCGGGGAGACCCAGTACTTC.

The V gene is TRBV12-3 or TRBV12-4, the J gene TRBJ1-1; the D is unclear. The ends were cut back, 6 bases at V and 4 bases at J, with 12 bases in the middle. This CDR3 comprises 13 residues. CDR3 amino acids: CASRIARGTEAFF. The CDR3 nucleotides read TGTGCCAGCAGGATAGCACGGGGCACTGAAGCTTTCTTT.

The chain links TRBV7-2 to TRBJ2-7, with a weak D call TRBD2 (6 bases). This CDR3 is 16 amino acids long. The V gene lost 1 base and the J gene lost 2 bases, with 15 bases spanning the gap. Germline loops: CDR1 SGHTA, CDR2 FQGNSA. CDR3 in DNA: TGTGCCAGCAGCTTAGATGGGGGGACGGTACCCTACGAGCAGTACTTC. It specifies CASSLDGGTVPYEQYF.

The chain joins TRBV13 to TRBJ1-5; D call uncertain. V was shortened by 4 bases and J by 4 bases, with 17 bases between the two germline ends. CDR1 is PRHDT and CDR2 is FYEKMQ in the germline V gene (reference sequence). This CDR3 has 16 amino acids. Written as DNA, the CDR3 is TGTGCCAGCAGCTCCCGTCTGGAGGGCGCGAATCAGCCCCAGCATTTT. Residues: CASSSRLEGANQPQHF.

This chain links TRBV6-4 with TRBJ1-2; 7 bases are shared with TRBD1. Germline V gene sequence: CDR1 MRHNA, CDR2 SNTAGT. J lost 4 bases, V lost 3 bases, and 2 bases had no gene match. This CDR3 region has 13 residues. CDR3 DNA sequence: TGTGCCAGCAGTGAGCGGACAGGCTATGGCTACACCTTC. Amino acid sequence: CASSERTGYGYTF.

The chain carries TRBV5-8 and TRBJ1-3; 7 bases match TRBD1. V trimming: 0 bases; J trimming: 3 bases; junction bases outside the gene matches: 0. CDR1 is SGHTS, CDR2 YDEGEE, per germline. The CDR3 consists of 14 residues. The CDR3 reads CASSLGTGGNTIYF. As DNA, the CDR3 is TGTGCCAGCAGCTTGGGGACAGGTGGAAACACCATATATTTT.

V usage is TRBV4-1 and J usage is TRBJ2-7; TRBD1 aligns across 7 bases. This CDR3 comprises 16 residues. With V trimmed by 6 bases and J by 2 bases, 13 bases remained unmatched. The germline CDR1 and CDR2 sequences are MGHRA and YSYEKL. CDR3 region: CASSVVSGQHAYEQYF. The CDR3 bases are TGCGCCAGCAGTGTAGTGTCGGGACAGCACGCCTACGAGCAGTACTTC.

This chain connects TRBV19 to TRBJ1-2, with 8 bases lining up with TRBD1. Germline lookup yields CDR1 LNHDA and CDR2 SQIVND (reference sequence). With 6 bases clipped from V and 5 bases from J, the junction kept 8 bases outside the gene matches. CDR3 length: 14 residues. This CDR3 reads CASRRDRRPYGYTF. CDR3 DNA sequence: TGTGCCAGTAGACGGGACAGGCGGCCTTATGGCTACACCTTC.

The chain has TRBV21-1 and TRBJ2-1; the table's D call, TRBD1, has no DNA check behind it. TRBV21-1 is a pseudogene locus. The CDR3 spans 14 residues. The CDR3 loop reads CASFDRCITNEQFF. The CDR3 DNA sequence: TGTGCCAGTTTTGACAGGTGTATTACCAATGAGCAGTTCTTC.

This chain connects TRBV9 to TRBJ1-1; D ambiguous. This CDR3 has 15 amino acids. Germline V gives CDR1 SGDLS, CDR2 YYNGEE. V lost 0 bases to trimming and J lost 0 bases, with 9 bases between them. The DNA for the CDR3 is TGTGCCAGCAGCGTAGGTCACAGCCTGAACACTGAAGCTTTCTTT. It is translated as CASSVGHSLNTEAFF.

This clone was recorded only once. The V call is TRBV13, the J call TRBJ2-7, with D possibly being TRBD1 (6 bases). V was trimmed by 5 bases and J by 0 bases, leaving 14 bases between them. The CDR3 loop spans 15 amino acids. CDR1 is PRHDT, CDR2 FYEKMQ, per germline (reference sequence). CDR3 DNA: TGTGCCAGCAGCGGCCGGGACACGAGCTCCTACGAGCAGTACTTC. Its translation is CASSGRDTSSYEQYF.

This clone was seen only a few times. The rearrangement uses TRBV5-5 and TRBJ1-2; 10 bases agree with TRBD1. This CDR3 is 16 amino acids long. Germline lookup yields CDR1 SGHKS and CDR2 YYEKEE (reference sequence). V dropped 4 bases and J dropped 8; count of bases not matched to a gene: 14. The CDR3 spells CASSPQTGGLRWGYTF. CDR3 sequence (DNA): TGTGCCAGCAGCCCCCAGACAGGGGGCCTGCGTTGGGGCTACACCTTC.

The V and J genes are TRBV3-1 (or the pseudogene TRBV3-2) and TRBJ1-5; 8 bases map to TRBD1. CDR1 and CDR2 (germline): LGHDT, YNNKEL (reference sequence). The CDR3 is 15 amino acids. Losses at the gene ends were 3 bases for V and 3 bases for J; bases not matched to a gene: 4. CDR3 protein: CASSQGQAFNQPQHF. CDR3 sequence (DNA): TGTGCCAGCAGCCAGGGACAGGCTTTCAATCAGCCCCAGCATTTT.

The gene calls are TRBV5-1 and TRBJ1-2, with 7 bases fitting TRBD1. The CDR3 is 15 residues long. J gave up 6 bases and V 0 bases, and 8 bases lay outside the gene matches. The germline CDR1 and CDR2 sequences are SGHRS and YFSETQ. The CDR3 bases are TGCGCCAGCAGCTTGGTTTCGACAGGGTCTGATGGCTACACCTTC. Translation: CASSLVSTGSDGYTF.

This clone was counted once. The J gene is TRBJ1-1, the V gene TRBV28, with 10 nucleotides matching TRBD1. Per the germline V gene, CDR1 is MDHEN and CDR2 is SYDVKM. This CDR3 region has 14 residues. J was trimmed by 5 bases and V by 4 bases; bases with no gene match: 4. The CDR3 loop is CASSSGQGMTEAFF. CDR3 DNA: TGTGCCAGCAGTTCGGGACAGGGGATGACTGAAGCTTTCTTT.

This chain uses TRBV7-9 with TRBJ1-6, with 8 bases fitting TRBD1. Trimming removed 6 bases from V and 8 bases from J; junction bases left unmatched: 6. Germline values: CDR1 SEHNR, CDR2 FQNEAQ (reference sequence). This CDR3 is 14 amino acids long. The CDR3 region is CASRRTGRDSPLHF. The CDR3 DNA reads as TGTGCCAGCAGACGGACAGGGAGGGATTCACCCCTCCACTTT.